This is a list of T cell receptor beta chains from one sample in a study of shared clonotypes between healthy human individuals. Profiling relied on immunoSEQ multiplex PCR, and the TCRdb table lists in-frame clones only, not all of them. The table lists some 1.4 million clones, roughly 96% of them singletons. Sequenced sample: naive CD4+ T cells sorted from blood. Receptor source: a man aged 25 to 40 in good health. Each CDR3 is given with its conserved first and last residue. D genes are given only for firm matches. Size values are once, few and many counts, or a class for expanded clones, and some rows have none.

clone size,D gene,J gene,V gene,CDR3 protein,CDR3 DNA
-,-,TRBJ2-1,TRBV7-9,CASSLARRGAEYNEQFF,TGTGCCAGCAGCTTAGCGCGAAGGGGTGCGGAGTACAATGAGCAGTTCTTC
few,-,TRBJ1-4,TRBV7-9,CASSRGTPGRLFF,TGTGCCAGCAGCCGAGGGACACCAGGAAGACTGTTTTTT
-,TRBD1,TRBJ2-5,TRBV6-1,CASTRQGGTETQYF,TGTGCCAGCACCAGACAGGGTGGTACAGAGACCCAGTACTTC
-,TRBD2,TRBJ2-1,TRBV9,CASSVQGLSPYNEQFF,TGTGCCAGCAGCGTACAGGGACTATCACCCTACAATGAGCAGTTCTTC
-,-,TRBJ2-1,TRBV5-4,CASSLKTVGNEQFF,TGTGCCAGCAGCTTGAAGACCGTCGGCAATGAGCAGTTCTTC
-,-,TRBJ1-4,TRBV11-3,CASSKTGTVQRVVFF,TGTGCCAGCAGTAAAACCGGGACTGTCCAAAGGGTGGTGTTTTTT
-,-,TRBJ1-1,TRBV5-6,CASSQIQGLNTEAFF,TGTGCCAGCAGCCAGATACAGGGTTTGAACACTGAAGCTTTCTTT
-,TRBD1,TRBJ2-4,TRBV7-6,CASSSGGLVAKNIQYF,TGTGCCAGCAGCTCAGGGGGCTTGGTAGCCAAAAACATTCAGTACTTC
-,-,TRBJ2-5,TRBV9,CASSGGTGQEETQYF,TGTGCCAGCAGTGGGGGTACGGGACAAGAAGAGACCCAGTACTTC
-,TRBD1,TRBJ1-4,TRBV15,CATSRDVIGTGEKLFF,TGTGCCACCAGCAGAGATGTAATCGGGACAGGTGAAAAACTGTTTTTT
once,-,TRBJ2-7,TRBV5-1,CASSFTSNYEQYF,TGCGCCAGCAGCTTCACAAGTAACTACGAGCAGTACTTC
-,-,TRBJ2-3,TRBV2,CASGRQVWTDTQYF,TGTGCCAGCGGCAGGCAGGTATGGACAGATACGCAGTATTTT
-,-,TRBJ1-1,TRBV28,CASSLLGFNTEAFF,TGTGCCAGCAGTTTATTAGGGTTTAACACTGAAGCTTTCTTT
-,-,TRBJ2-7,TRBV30,CAWSPTVTSYEQYF,TGTGCCTGGAGTCCCACAGTGACCTCCTACGAGCAGTACTTC
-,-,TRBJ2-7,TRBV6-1,CASSETWRDEQYF,TGTGCCAGCAGTGAAACGTGGAGAGACGAGCAGTACTTC
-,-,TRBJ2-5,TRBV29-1,CSVTGKETQYF,TGCAGCGTGACAGGAAAAGAGACCCAGTACTTC
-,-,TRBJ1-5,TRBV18,CASSPPKEAGNQPQHF,TGTGCCAGCTCACCACCGAAGGAGGCCGGCAATCAGCCCCAGCATTTT
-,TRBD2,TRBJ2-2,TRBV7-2,CASSRTSNTGELFF,TGTGCCAGCAGCCGGACTAGTAACACCGGGGAGCTGTTTTTT
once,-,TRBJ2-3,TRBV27,CASSSNLLRGDTQYF,TGTGCCAGCAGTTCAAACTTGCTCAGGGGAGATACGCAGTATTTT
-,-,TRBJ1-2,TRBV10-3,CAISEMAGTGYGYTF,TGTGCCATCAGTGAAATGGCAGGGACTGGCTATGGCTACACCTTC
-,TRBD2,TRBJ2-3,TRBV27,CASRSGSNTQYF,TGTGCCAGCAGGAGCGGGAGTAATACGCAGTATTTT
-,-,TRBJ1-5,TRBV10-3,CAISESRSNQPQHF,TGTGCCATCAGTGAGAGCAGGTCCAATCAGCCCCAGCATTTT
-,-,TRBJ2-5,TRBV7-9,CASSLDGSNRETQYF,TGTGCCAGCAGCTTAGATGGCAGCAACAGGGAGACCCAGTACTTC
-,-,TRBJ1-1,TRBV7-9,CASSSQVNTEAFF,TGTGCCAGCAGCTCGCAGGTGAACACTGAAGCTTTCTTT
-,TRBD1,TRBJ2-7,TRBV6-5,CASSYHGPGGWQYF,TGTGCCAGCAGTTACCATGGACCAGGGGGCTGGCAGTACTTC
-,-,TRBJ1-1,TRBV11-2,CASSLASGGADTEAFF,TGTGCCAGCAGCTTAGCTTCCGGCGGGGCGGACACTGAAGCTTTCTTT
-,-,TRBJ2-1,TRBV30,CAWNRAVDFNEQFF,TGTGCCTGGAACCGGGCGGTGGATTTTAATGAGCAGTTCTTC
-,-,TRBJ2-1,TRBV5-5,CASSLVGGLYNEQFF,TGTGCCAGCAGCTTGGTGGGGGGCCTTTACAATGAGCAGTTCTTC
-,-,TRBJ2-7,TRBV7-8,CASSRIVTGTTTYEQYF,TGTGCCAGCAGCCGTATAGTAACCGGGACAACCACCTACGAGCAGTACTTC
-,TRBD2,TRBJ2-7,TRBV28,CASSQPEGGTRGFEQYF,TGTGCCAGCAGCCAACCGGAGGGCGGGACTAGAGGATTCGAGCAGTACTTC
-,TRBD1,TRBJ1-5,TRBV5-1,CASSFGTGGYQPQHF,TGCGCCAGCAGCTTCGGGACAGGGGGTTACCAGCCCCAGCATTTT
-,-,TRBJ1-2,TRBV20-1,CSAGRAGYTF,TGCAGTGCTGGAAGGGCGGGCTACACCTTC
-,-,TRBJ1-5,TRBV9,CASSRGEGGWPQHF,TGTGCCAGCAGTAGAGGGGAAGGGGGGTGGCCCCAGCATTTT
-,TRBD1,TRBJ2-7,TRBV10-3,CAIRQGSEQYF,TGTGCCATCAGACAGGGGTCCGAGCAGTACTTC
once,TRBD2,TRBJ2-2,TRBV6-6,CASSTPGLAGTGELFF,TGTGCCAGCAGTACCCCGGGACTAGCGGGAACCGGGGAGCTGTTTTTT
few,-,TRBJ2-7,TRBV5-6,CASRFHEQYF,TGTGCCAGCAGATTCCACGAGCAGTACTTC
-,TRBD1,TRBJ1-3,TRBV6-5,CASSSTGGSLNTIYF,TGTGCCAGCAGTTCTACAGGGGGCTCGTTAAACACCATATATTTT
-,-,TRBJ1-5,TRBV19,CASSNRQKQPQHF,TGTGCCAGTAGTAACCGGCAGAAGCAGCCCCAGCATTTT
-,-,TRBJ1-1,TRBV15,CATSRDNQAFF,TGTGCCACCAGCCGAGACAACCAAGCTTTCTTT
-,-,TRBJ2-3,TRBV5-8,CASSLGLPDTQYF,TGTGCCAGCAGCTTGGGACTACCAGATACGCAGTATTTT